One and the same sample provided the 10 T cell receptor beta chains below, sequenced in a study of shared clonotypes between healthy human individuals. TCRdb keeps only in-frame clones here, not all; method: immunoSEQ multiplex PCR. The sample consists of hundreds of thousands of clones, around 72% of them appearing once. Sequences were obtained from memory CD4+ T cells sorted from blood. Subset indicated: CD45RA-negative fraction. The source of these receptors is a woman in her thirties in good health.

This clone was detected ten times or more. This chain connects TRBV27 to TRBJ1-2; weak D call: TRBD1 (6 bases). The V end was cut by 4 bases, the J end by 1 base, with 13 bases between. The CDR3 runs to 15 residues. The germline CDR1 and CDR2 sequences are MNHEY and SMNVEV (reference sequence). As DNA, the CDR3 is TGTGCCAGCAGTTCCCTCACAGGGAATAACTATGGCTACACCTTC. Translating it yields CASSSLTGNNYGYTF.

This chain uses TRBV11-2 with TRBJ2-1, with no clear D. V shed 0 bases and J shed 4 bases, with 10 bases lying between them. The CDR3 runs 15 residues. CDR1 is SGHAT, CDR2 FQNNGV, per germline. CDR3 sequence (DNA): TGTGCCAGCAGCTTAGAGTTTTGGAGATACAATGAGCAGTTCTTC. This translates into CASSLEFWRYNEQFF.

V is TRBV19 and J is TRBJ1-2; possibly TRBD1 for D (5 bases). The germline V gene encodes CDR1 LNHDA and CDR2 SQIVND (reference sequence). The ends were cut back, 6 bases at V and 3 bases at J, with 17 bases in the middle. The CDR3 totals 15 residues. CDR3 in amino acids: CASRPGAGSHYGYTF. DNA of the CDR3: TGTGCCAGTAGGCCGGGAGCAGGGTCCCACTATGGCTACACCTTC.

Comments on this clone: The sample has other DNA sequences that encode this CDR3 too. The CDR3 DNA reads as TGTGCCATCAGTGAGCACAATCAGCCCCAGCATTTT. Translated, it gives CAISEHNQPQHF. The chain links TRBV10-3 to TRBJ1-5; D gene uncertain. Germline CDR1 reads ENHRY; CDR2 reads SYGVKD. The CDR3 has 12 residues. The ends were cut back, 2 bases at V and 3 bases at J, with 2 bases in the middle.

This clone has a single count. J is TRBJ2-7 and V is TRBV15, with TRBD1 matching 7 bases. The V and J ends lost 4 bases and 0 bases, in that order; junction bases with no gene match: 3. CDR3 size: 14 residues. Looked up from germline, CDR1 is LNHNV and CDR2 is YYDKDF (reference sequence). The CDR3 protein is CATSIWTGSYEQYF. The DNA of the CDR3 is TGTGCCACCAGCATCTGGACAGGCTCCTACGAGCAGTACTTC.

This clone showed up just a few times. The V call is TRBV7-2, the J call TRBJ1-2; D is perhaps TRBD1 (5 bases). Trimming took off 4 bases at V and 2 bases at J, with 11 bases between the two ends. Germline CDR1 SGHTA, CDR2 FQGNSA. The CDR3 totals 14 residues. The CDR3 nucleotides read TGTGCCAGCAGCTCCGGGGCGGAGAACTATGGCTACACCTTC. This sequence encodes CASSSGAENYGYTF.

The chain carries TRBV25-1 and TRBJ2-7; weak D call: TRBD1 (5 bases). This CDR3 has 14 amino acids. In germline, CDR1 is MGHDK, CDR2 SYGVNS. The germline V and J ends were trimmed by 2 bases and 6 bases, with 14 bases remaining between them. The CDR3 region has the DNA TGTGCCAGCAGTGAAGGCCAGGGAAAGAGCGAGCAGTACTTC. It codes for CASSEGQGKSEQYF.

The chain carries TRBV7-9 and TRBJ1-1; D call uncertain. The V gene lost 3 bases and the J gene lost 1 base, with 12 bases spanning the gap. The CDR3 length is 15 residues. Germline CDR1 is SEHNR and CDR2 is FQNEAQ (reference sequence). In DNA form, the CDR3 reads TGTGCCAGCAGCTTCCAGACAAGTAGGAACACTGAAGCTTTCTTT. Amino acids: CASSFQTSRNTEAFF. The variable domain in full, with the rest retrieved from reference TRBV7-9 and TRBJ1-1, is DTGVSQNPRHKITKRGQNVTFRCDPISEHNRLYWYRQTLGQGPEFLTYFQNEAQLEKSRLLSDRFSAERPKGSFSTLEIQRTEQGDSAMYLCASSFQTSRNTEAFFGQGTRLTVV.

A note on this clone: This same CDR3 is encoded by further DNA sequences in the sample. This chain links TRBV6-6 with TRBJ2-7; 7 positions match TRBD1. CDR1 is MNHNY and CDR2 is SVGAGI in the germline V gene (reference sequence). The V gene end was trimmed by 5 bases and the J gene end by 4 bases; junction bases not matched to a gene: 2. This CDR3 contains 12 residues. The CDR3 DNA reads as TGTGCCAGCAGTCCAGGGGGATACGAGCAGTACTTC. Translated, it gives CASSPGGYEQYF.

V is TRBV6-6 and J is TRBJ1-1; TRBD1 might be the D (6 bases). This CDR3 is 15 amino acids long. The germline V and J ends were trimmed by 6 bases and 4 bases, with 18 bases remaining between them. The germline V gene has CDR1 MNHNY and CDR2 SVGAGI (reference sequence). CDR3 coding DNA: TGTGCCAGCAGAGATACCCCGGGGGGCGGCACTGAAGCTTTCTTT. It is translated as CASRDTPGGGTEAFF.